One sample yielded the 13 T cell receptor beta chains listed below, sequenced in a study of Graves' ophthalmopathy and Graves' hyperthyroidism. RNA transcripts were the template, and TCR beta CDR3 regions were amplified from them. RT-PCR with HTBI primers came first, then second-round multiplex PCR. Via MiXCR, TCRdb re-called the multiplex PCR reads, giving one row per CDR3 protein. This sample has about 400,000 distinct CDR3 sequences, with around 16% found just once. What was sequenced was peripheral blood. The receptors were sampled from a woman between 18 and 29 years old with Graves' ophthalmopathy.

This clonotype showed up many times. The chain carries TRBV2 and TRBJ1-1; D call uncertain. CDR3 length equals 13 residues. Deletions cut 8 bases from V and 1 base from J, with 11 bases between. CDR1 and CDR2 from the germline V gene are SNHLY and FYNNEI. CDR3 sequence (DNA): TGTGCCAGCCTTCGGCAGTCGAACACTGAAGCTTTCTTT. This encodes CASLRQSNTEAFF.

This clonotype was counted a single time. J is TRBJ1-1 and V is TRBV13; TRBD1 is a possible D gene (5 bases). CDR3 length: 11 amino acids. Germline lookup yields CDR1 PRHDT and CDR2 FYEKMQ (reference sequence). Trimming took off 1 base at V and 11 bases at J, with 8 bases between the two ends. CDR3 DNA: TGTGCCAGCAGCTTAGCAGGGATGGCTTTCTTT. It specifies CASSLAGMAFF. Based on the CDR3 plus reference TRBV13 and TRBJ1-1, the full variable domain is AAGVIQSPRHLIKEKRETATLKCYPIPRHDTVYWYQQGPGQDPQFLISFYEKMQSDKGSIPDRFSAQQFSDYHSELNMSSLELGDSALYFCASSLAGMAFFGQGTRLTVV.

The rearrangement uses TRBV18 and TRBJ2-7; D tentatively reads TRBD1 or TRBD2 (5 bases each). Germline CDR1 and CDR2: KGHSH and LQKENI. CDR3 length: 13 amino acids. The ends were cut back, 2 bases at V and 2 bases at J, with 7 bases in the middle. The CDR3 coding sequence is TGTGCCAGCTCACCAATGGGGGCCTACGAGCAGTACTTC. This translates into CASSPMGAYEQYF. Full variable domain (remainder filled in from reference TRBV18 and TRBJ2-7): NAGVMQNPRHLVRRRGQEARLRCSPMKGHSHVYWYRQLPEEGLKFMVYLQKENIIDESGMPKERFSAEFPKEGPSILRIQQVVRGDSAAYFCASSPMGAYEQYFGPGTRLTVT.

This clonotype turned up a few times. V gene TRBV27 combines with J gene TRBJ2-2; 11 positions agree with TRBD2. Looked up from germline, CDR1 is MNHEY and CDR2 is SMNVEV (reference sequence). The CDR3 is 16 residues long. V shed 5 bases, J shed 6 bases, and the junction held 8 bases outside the gene matches. CDR3 nucleotide sequence: TGTGCCAGCAGTCCTTCGGGACTAGCGGCTGCCGGGGAGCTGTTTTTT. Translated, it gives CASSPSGLAAAGELFF.

This clonotype was seen at least ten times. This sequence joins TRBV30 and TRBJ1-1; 7 bases agree with TRBD1. Germline CDR1 reads GTSNPN; CDR2 reads SVGIG (reference sequence). With 1 base clipped from V and 6 bases from J, the junction kept 2 bases outside the gene matches. This CDR3 is built from 12 residues. The CDR3 coding sequence is TGTGCCTGGAGTGGCAGGGGGGCTGAAGCTTTCTTT. Its protein product is CAWSGRGAEAFF.

This clonotype was detected ten times or more. This sequence joins TRBV28 and TRBJ1-1, with D tentatively TRBD1 (6 bases). Germline V lookup: CDR1 MDHEN, CDR2 SYDVKM. V was pared by 5 bases and J by 3 bases, with 16 bases between. This CDR3 has 15 residues. The CDR3 sequence is CASSNAGTQDTEAFF. The DNA of the CDR3 is TGTGCCAGCAGTAACGCCGGGACACAAGACACTGAAGCTTTCTTT.

This clonotype was recorded many times. Written as DNA, the CDR3 is TGTGCCAGCAGCCACTGGACAGGGGAGGGCTACACCTTC. This sequence encodes CASSHWTGEGYTF. The chain joins TRBV7-2 to TRBJ1-2; TRBD1 matches at 9 bases. Germline V gene data show CDR1 as SGHTA and CDR2 as FQGNSA. Germline trimming cut 5 bases from V and 8 bases from J; bases unmatched to any gene: 6. CDR3 length equals 13 residues.

In its sample, this clonotype was seen many times. The chain employs TRBV6-2 or TRBV6-3 and TRBJ2-2; 12 bases align to TRBD1. Germline CDR1 is MNHEY and CDR2 is SVGEGT. With V trimmed by 2 bases and J by 6 bases, 1 base remained unmatched. The CDR3 loop spans 15 amino acids. For the CDR3, the DNA is TGTGCCAGCAGTTACGGGACAGGGGGCCCCGGGGAGCTGTTTTTT. Translation gives CASSYGTGGPGELFF.

This clonotype came up many times. The chain recombines TRBV11-2 with TRBJ2-7; 10 nucleotides match TRBD2. J lost 4 bases, V lost 2 bases, and 8 bases had no gene match. The CDR3 totals 16 residues. The V gene's germline CDR1 is SGHAT and CDR2 FQNNGV. This CDR3 is CASSLLERGGRYEQYF. The CDR3 DNA is TGTGCCAGCAGCTTACTCGAGCGGGGGGGCCGATACGAGCAGTACTTC.

The V call is TRBV6-1, the J call TRBJ1-6, with D tentatively TRBD1 (6 bases). V lost 7 bases and J lost 5, with 18 bases in between. The germline V gene has CDR1 MNHNS and CDR2 SASEGT. The CDR3 is made up of 16 amino acids. CDR3 coding DNA: TGTGCCAGCACCCTACGAGAGGGGGTAAATAATTCACCCCTCCACTTT. It specifies CASTLREGVNNSPLHF.

J is TRBJ2-5 and V is TRBV10-3; D not certain. The CDR3 loop spans 12 amino acids. Trimming took 4 bases from V and 5 from J, leaving 8 bases between them. Germline V gene lookup returns CDR1 ENHRY and CDR2 SYGVKD. The CDR3 loop reads CAISAPLETQYF. The CDR3 DNA reads TGTGCCATCAGTGCCCCCCTGGAGACCCAGTACTTC.

The chain joins TRBV20-1 to TRBJ1-6; D uncertain. CDR3 length: 16 residues. The V end lost 0 bases, the J end lost 7 bases, and 16 bases lay between the germline ends. Germline CDR1 is DFQATT and CDR2 is SNEGSKA (reference sequence). CDR3 in DNA: TGCAGTGCTAGAGATCCTAGGACTGATGTGAATTCACCCCTCCACTTT. It encodes CSARDPRTDVNSPLHF.

This clonotype was seen at least ten times. Here the CDR3 reads CATSEGNTIYF. CDR3 DNA: TGTGCCACCAGTGAGGGAAACACCATATATTTT. The chain is built from TRBV24-1 and TRBJ1-3, with no clear D. CDR3 length: 11 amino acids. The germline CDR1 and CDR2 sequences are KGHDR and SFDVKD. Trimming removed 4 bases at V and 4 bases at J, with 1 base between.